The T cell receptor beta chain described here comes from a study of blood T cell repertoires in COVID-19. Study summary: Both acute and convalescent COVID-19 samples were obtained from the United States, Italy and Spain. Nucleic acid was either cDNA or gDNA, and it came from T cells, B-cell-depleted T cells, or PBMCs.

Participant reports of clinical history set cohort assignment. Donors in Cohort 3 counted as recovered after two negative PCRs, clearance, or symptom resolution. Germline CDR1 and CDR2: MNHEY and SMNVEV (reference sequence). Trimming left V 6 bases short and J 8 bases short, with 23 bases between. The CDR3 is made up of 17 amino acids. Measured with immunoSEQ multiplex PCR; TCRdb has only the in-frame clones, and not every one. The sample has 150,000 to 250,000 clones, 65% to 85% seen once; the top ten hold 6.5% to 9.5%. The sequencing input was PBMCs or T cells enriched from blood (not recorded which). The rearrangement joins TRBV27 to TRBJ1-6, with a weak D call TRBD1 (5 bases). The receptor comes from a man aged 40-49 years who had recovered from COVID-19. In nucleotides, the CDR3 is TGTGCCAGCAGGGTGGGGCAGGGTCGAAGTTATGATTCACCCCTCCACTTT. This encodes CASRVGQGRSYDSPLHF.